Presented here are 20 T cell receptor beta chains from one specimen sequenced in a study of blood T cell repertoires in COVID-19. Profiling relied on immunoSEQ multiplex PCR, and the TCRdb table lists in-frame clones only, not all of them. The table has roughly 28,000 clones, 80% to 90% seen once. Sequencing was carried out using peripheral blood. The receptors shown here come from a human donor with acute or convalescent COVID-19. The donor label of this sample is uncertain.

The V call is TRBV19, the J call TRBJ2-1; a possible D gene is TRBD1 (5 bases). This CDR3 comprises 12 residues. Per germline, CDR1 LNHDA and CDR2 SQIVND (reference sequence). The V and J ends lost 5 bases and 7 bases respectively, with 9 bases between them. The DNA of the CDR3 is TGTGCCAGTAGTTTCAGGGTAAATGAGCAGTTCTTC. It codes for CASSFRVNEQFF.

This clone appeared a single time. The chain carries TRBV13 and TRBJ2-1, with 12 bases matching TRBD2. CDR3 size: 19 residues. J gave up 1 base and V 0 bases, and 7 bases lay outside the gene matches. Germline CDR1 PRHDT, CDR2 FYEKMQ (reference sequence). CDR3 nucleotide sequence: TGTGCCAGCAGCTTAGGGACCTCTAGCGGGAGGGGATCCTACAATGAGCAGTTCTTC. This gives the protein CASSLGTSSGRGSYNEQFF.

The V call is TRBV5-1, the J call TRBJ1-2, with 11 positions matching TRBD1. There are 16 residues in the CDR3. CDR1 and CDR2 from the germline V gene are SGHRS and YFSETQ. V was pared by 5 bases and J by 6 bases, with 12 bases of the junction left unmatched. In nucleotides, the CDR3 is TGCGCCAGCAGACCCCGGGCCCGGGACAGGGGGGATGGCTACACCTTC. Its translation: CASRPRARDRGDGYTF.

This clone appeared a single time. The chain recombines TRBV28 with TRBJ1-2; 12 bases align to TRBD1. CDR3 length: 16 residues. With 6 bases clipped from V and 7 bases from J, the junction kept 12 bases outside the gene matches. Looked up from germline, CDR1 is MDHEN and CDR2 is SYDVKM. CDR3 coding DNA: TGTGCCAGCAGAGGGACAGGGGGCGTTATTTTCCGTGGCTACACCTTC. Translated: CASRGTGGVIFRGYTF.

Comments on this clone: One end of the junction fails to match germline, which may point to a read error. J is TRBJ2-7 and V is TRBV7-7; TRBD1 is a possible D gene (6 bases). The CDR3 is made up of 16 amino acids. CDR1 SSHAT and CDR2 FNYEAQ come from the germline V gene (reference sequence). The CDR3 nucleotides read TGTGCTAGCAGCTTAGGGGCAGGGGCTAGCTCCTACGAGCAGTACTTC. This sequence encodes CASSLGAGASSYEQYF.

As DNA, the CDR3 is TGTGCCAGCAGCTTACAACCTAGCGGGGGGCCCCCCTACGAGCAGTACTTC. Amino acids: CASSLQPSGGPPYEQYF. The chain uses TRBV7-6 and TRBJ2-7, with 11 positions matching TRBD2. The CDR3 runs 17 residues. The germline gives CDR1 SGHVS, CDR2 FNYEAQ. V shed 2 bases, J shed 2 bases, and the junction held 8 bases outside the gene matches.

The CDR3 protein is CASSTKTGGRGSGANVLTF. The CDR3 bases are TGTGCCAGTAGTACAAAGACAGGGGGTCGGGGCTCTGGGGCCAACGTCCTGACTTTC. The chain links TRBV19 to TRBJ2-6; 9 bases match TRBD1. J lost 0 bases, V lost 4 bases, and 10 bases had no gene match. This CDR3 has 19 amino acids. The V gene's germline CDR1 is LNHDA and CDR2 SQIVND (reference sequence).

In this sample, this clone turned up a few times. The rearrangement joins TRBV5-8 to TRBJ2-7; 8 bases agree with TRBD1. Germline V CDR1 and CDR2: SGHTS, YDEGEE. The CDR3 loop spans 13 amino acids. J was trimmed by 3 bases and V by 4 bases; bases with no gene match: 3. The CDR3 reads CASSKDRVYEQYF. Written as DNA, the CDR3 is TGTGCCAGCAGCAAGGACAGGGTCTACGAGCAGTACTTC.

This chain uses TRBV9 with TRBJ2-5; D perhaps matches TRBD2 (7 bases). V lost 4 bases and J 4 bases, leaving 20 bases between the germline ends. The CDR3 contains 16 residues. Germline CDR1 reads SGDLS; CDR2 reads YYNGEE. The CDR3 reads CASSPTPGEGRETQYF. In DNA form, the CDR3 reads TGTGCCAGCAGCCCGACCCCAGGGGAGGGGAGAGAGACCCAGTACTTC.

The chain links TRBV4-2 to TRBJ2-5, with a possible D match to TRBD1 (6 bases). Germline CDR1 reads LGHNA; CDR2 reads YNFKEQ. Deletions cut 1 base from V and 3 bases from J, with 12 bases between. The CDR3 has 15 residues. In DNA, the CDR3 is TGTGCCAGCAGCCAAGGAGCACAGGGAGAAGAGACCCAGTACTTC. Its protein product is CASSQGAQGEETQYF.

The chain is built from TRBV6-6 and TRBJ1-1; no clear D gene. The CDR3 contains 13 residues. Germline CDR1 reads MNHNY; CDR2 reads SVGAGI (reference sequence). V shed 7 bases and J shed 4 bases, with 13 bases lying between them. The CDR3 nucleotides read TGTGCCAGCACAGGTTCGGTCGGCACTGAAGCTTTCTTT. Translated, it gives CASTGSVGTEAFF.

The chain recombines TRBV4-3 with TRBJ2-5, with a possible D match to TRBD1 (6 bases). V lost 1 base and J 6 bases, leaving 12 bases between the germline ends. The CDR3 extends over 14 amino acids. The germline gives CDR1 LGHNA, CDR2 YSLEER. The CDR3 reads CASSQATGKQTQYF. CDR3 DNA sequence: TGCGCCAGCAGCCAAGCTACAGGGAAACAGACCCAGTACTTC.

The rearrangement links TRBV25-1 to TRBJ2-1, with D perhaps TRBD1 (5 bases). Trimming removed 4 bases at V and 4 bases at J, with 8 bases between. CDR3 size: 13 residues. Germline lookup yields CDR1 MGHDK and CDR2 SYGVNS. The CDR3 region is CASSAGLYNEQFF. CDR3 DNA sequence: TGTGCCAGCAGTGCAGGGCTTTACAATGAGCAGTTCTTC.

The chain recombines TRBV7-9 with TRBJ2-5; no definite D call. The germline CDR1 and CDR2 sequences are SEHNR and FQNEAQ (reference sequence). The CDR3 contains 11 residues. Trimming pared 5 bases from V and 8 bases from J, leaving 9 bases between. The CDR3 DNA reads as TGTGCCAGCAGCGACATTGGTACCCAGTACTTC. This encodes CASSDIGTQYF.

V is TRBV12-3 or TRBV12-4 and J is TRBJ1-2; 7 nucleotides line up with TRBD1. The CDR3 is made up of 13 amino acids. Germline trimming cut 7 bases from V and 4 bases from J; bases unmatched to any gene: 6. DNA for the CDR3: TGTGCCAGCACTCCTGGGACAGCCTATGGCTACACCTTC. Translation gives CASTPGTAYGYTF.

The V gene is TRBV27, the J gene TRBJ1-3, with 7 bases matching TRBD1. Per the germline V gene, CDR1 is MNHEY and CDR2 is SMNVEV (reference sequence). J was trimmed by 0 bases and V by 6 bases; bases with no gene match: 5. The CDR3 spans 15 residues. The CDR3 nucleotides read TGTGCCAGCAGCCTGGACAGGTCCTCTGGAAACACCATATATTTT. This translates into CASSLDRSSGNTIYF.

This sequence joins TRBV4-3 and TRBJ1-6; D is perhaps TRBD1 (5 bases). With 0 bases removed from V and 6 bases from J, the gap between germline ends came to 12 bases. The CDR3 totals 16 residues. CDR1 and CDR2 (germline): LGHNA, YSLEER. The CDR3 nucleotides read TGCGCCAGCAGCCAAGATCCAACAGGAACTAATTCACCCCTCCACTTT. Translated, it gives CASSQDPTGTNSPLHF.

The genes are TRBV6-6 and TRBJ1-1; D unclear. With 7 bases removed from V and 2 bases from J, the gap between germline ends came to 8 bases. This CDR3 is 12 amino acids long. CDR1 is MNHNY and CDR2 is SVGAGI in the germline V gene (reference sequence). CDR3 in amino acids: CASTVRNTEAFF. CDR3 DNA sequence: TGTGCCAGCACGGTACGAAACACTGAAGCTTTCTTT.

The CDR3 bases are TGTGCCAGCAGCTTGGGGCGGGCCCAAGTAAACGAGCAGTACTTC. Protein product: CASSLGRAQVNEQYF. This sequence joins TRBV5-8 and TRBJ2-7, with D perhaps TRBD2 (5 bases). CDR1 is SGHTS, CDR2 YDEGEE, per germline. Trimming removed 0 bases from V and 5 bases from J, with 15 bases in between. The CDR3 runs to 15 residues.

The chain carries TRBV24-1 and TRBJ2-3, with a weak D call TRBD2 (5 bases). Trimming left V 4 bases short and J 2 bases short, with 12 bases between. The CDR3 totals 15 residues. Germline values: CDR1 KGHDR, CDR2 SFDVKD. The DNA of the CDR3 is TGTGCCACCAGTGACCGGACTGAAAACACAGATACGCAGTATTTT. Residues: CATSDRTENTDTQYF.